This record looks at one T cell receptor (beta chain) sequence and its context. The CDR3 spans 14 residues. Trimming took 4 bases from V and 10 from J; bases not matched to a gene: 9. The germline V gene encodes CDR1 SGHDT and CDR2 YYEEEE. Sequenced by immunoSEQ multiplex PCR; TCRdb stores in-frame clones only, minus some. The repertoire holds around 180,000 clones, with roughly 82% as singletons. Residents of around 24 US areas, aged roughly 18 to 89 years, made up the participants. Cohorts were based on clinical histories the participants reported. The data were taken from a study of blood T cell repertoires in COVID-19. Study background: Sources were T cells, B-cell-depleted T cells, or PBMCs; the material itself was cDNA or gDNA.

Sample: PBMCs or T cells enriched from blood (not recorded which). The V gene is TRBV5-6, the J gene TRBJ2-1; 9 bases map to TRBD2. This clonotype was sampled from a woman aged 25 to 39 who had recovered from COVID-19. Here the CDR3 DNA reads TGTGCCAGCAGCGCCGGGACTAGCTCTTCCGAGCAGTTCTTC. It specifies CASSAGTSSSEQFF.